This entry lists 22 T cell receptor beta chains sequenced from one sample in a study of blood T cell repertoires in COVID-19. Clones were read by immunoSEQ multiplex PCR, and TCRdb kept only the in-frame ones, dropping some. The sample consists of just under 150,000 clones, approximately 87% of them appearing once. Material: peripheral blood. The receptors derive from a man between 45 and 60 years old who had recovered from COVID-19.

CDR3 region: CASSRDRDMSTDTQYF. As DNA, the CDR3 is TGTGCCAGCAGTCGGGACCGGGACATGAGCACAGATACGCAGTATTTT. The chain carries TRBV11-3 and TRBJ2-3, with D perhaps TRBD1 (6 bases). V lost 6 bases, J lost 0 bases, and 16 bases lay in between. Germline V gives CDR1 SGHNT, CDR2 YENEEA. This CDR3 is built from 16 residues. The variable domain in full, with the rest retrieved from reference TRBV11-3 and TRBJ2-3, is EAGVVQSPRYKIIEKKQPVAFWCNPISGHNTLYWYLQNLGQGPELLIRYENEEAVDDSQLPKDRFSAERLKGVDSTLKIQPAELGDSAVYLCASSRDRDMSTDTQYFGPGTRLTVL.

The table lists this clone with a count of one. V gene TRBV5-8 combines with J gene TRBJ1-2, with a tentative D call TRBD1 (6 bases). The CDR3 has 15 residues. V lost 4 bases and J lost 2, with 15 bases in between. The germline CDR1 and CDR2 sequences are SGHTS and YDEGEE. The CDR3 loop reads CASSRSLQGNYGYTF. The CDR3 nucleotides read TGTGCCAGCAGCAGGTCTTTACAGGGAAACTATGGCTACACCTTC.

The rearrangement joins TRBV11-2 to TRBJ2-5; D may be TRBD1 (5 bases). The germline V gene encodes CDR1 SGHAT and CDR2 FQNNGV. The CDR3 consists of 14 residues. Deletions cut 7 bases from V and 4 bases from J, with 16 bases between. The CDR3 is CASNLNGAGETQYF. Written as DNA, the CDR3 is TGTGCCAGCAACCTTAATGGGGCTGGAGAGACCCAGTACTTC.

This chain links TRBV2 with TRBJ1-2; D uncertain. Germline assignment: CDR1 SNHLY and CDR2 FYNNEI. V lost 4 bases and J lost 2, with 8 bases in between. This CDR3 has 13 amino acids. CDR3 nucleotides: TGTGCCAGCAGTGTCCAGGCCAACTATGGCTACACCTTC. Translated: CASSVQANYGYTF. The variable domain in full, with the rest retrieved from reference TRBV2 and TRBJ1-2, is EPEVTQTPSHQVTQMGQEVILRCVPISNHLYFYWYRQILGQKVEFLVSFYNNEISEKSEIFDDQFSVERPDGSNFTLKIRSTKLEDSAMYFCASSVQANYGYTFGSGTRLTVV.

This chain connects TRBV2 to TRBJ1-2; 8 nucleotides agree with TRBD1. Germline values: CDR1 SNHLY, CDR2 FYNNEI. V shed 1 base, J shed 0 bases, and the junction held 7 bases outside the gene matches. The CDR3 totals 17 residues. This CDR3 reads CASSEEGTGLTNYGYTF. The CDR3 DNA sequence: TGTGCCAGCAGTGAAGAGGGGACAGGTTTAACTAACTATGGCTACACCTTC. The full variable domain, its missing parts supplied by reference TRBV2 and TRBJ1-2, is EPEVTQTPSHQVTQMGQEVILRCVPISNHLYFYWYRQILGQKVEFLVSFYNNEISEKSEIFDDQFSVERPDGSNFTLKIRSTKLEDSAMYFCASSEEGTGLTNYGYTFGSGTRLTVV.

This CDR3 reads CASSLAGGSEQYF. CDR3 nucleotides: TGTGCCAGCAGCTTGGCTGGGGGCAGCGAGCAGTACTTC. The chain links TRBV5-6 to TRBJ2-7, with D possibly matching TRBD1 (6 bases). The germline V gene has CDR1 SGHDT and CDR2 YYEEEE. The CDR3 is made up of 13 amino acids. V was trimmed by 0 bases and J by 6 bases, leaving 10 bases between them.

A few counts support this clone. Here the CDR3 DNA reads TGCGCCAGCAGCCAAGATCGCAGGGTATTTGCTGAAGCTTTCTTT. This gives the protein CASSQDRRVFAEAFF. The chain couples TRBV4-3 to TRBJ1-1; D perhaps matches TRBD1 (5 bases). Germline V lookup: CDR1 LGHNA, CDR2 YSLEER. The CDR3 totals 15 residues. V gave up 0 bases and J gave up 6 bases, with 14 bases separating them.

The chain recombines TRBV19 with TRBJ2-5, with TRBD2 identical over 13 bases. CDR3 size: 17 residues. Germline V gene sequence: CDR1 LNHDA, CDR2 SQIVND (reference sequence). V lost 3 bases to trimming and J lost 1 base; unmatched junction nucleotides: 5. CDR3 sequence reads: CASSIVGLAGAQETQYF. The DNA of the CDR3 is TGTGCCAGTAGTATCGTCGGACTAGCGGGGGCCCAAGAGACCCAGTACTTC.

The chain couples TRBV19 to TRBJ2-1; D might be TRBD1 (6 bases). From germline, CDR1 is LNHDA and CDR2 SQIVND (reference sequence). The CDR3 spans 15 residues. Trimming took 5 bases from V and 4 from J, leaving 15 bases between them. CDR3 loop: CASSPGVLLYNEQFF. The DNA of the CDR3 is TGTGCCAGTAGTCCAGGGGTTTTGCTGTACAATGAGCAGTTCTTC. Full variable domain (rest looked up from reference TRBV19 and TRBJ2-1): DGGITQSPKYLFRKEGQNVTLSCEQNLNHDAMYWYRQDPGQGLRLIYYSQIVNDFQKGDIAEGYSVSREKKESFPLTVTSAQKNPTAFYLCASSPGVLLYNEQFFGPGTRLTVL.

V is TRBV2 and J is TRBJ2-7; the D gene is possibly TRBD1 (5 bases). The V and J ends lost 5 bases and 2 bases respectively, with 13 bases between them. Germline CDR1 reads SNHLY; CDR2 reads FYNNEI. CDR3 length: 14 amino acids. CDR3 in amino acids: CASSSQLGAYEQYF. CDR3 nucleotides: TGTGCCAGCAGTAGCCAGCTAGGGGCCTACGAGCAGTACTTC.

The chain recombines TRBV29-1 with TRBJ2-2, with D unclear. There are 11 residues in the CDR3. CDR1 is SQVTM, CDR2 ANQGSEA, per germline. Between the trimmed V and J ends, which lost 4 bases and 6 bases, there was a span of 6 bases. CDR3 coding DNA: TGCAGCGTTGCCAGGCCCGGGGAGCTGTTTTTT. Its protein product is CSVARPGELFF.

This chain uses TRBV18 with TRBJ1-2; 10 bases are shared with TRBD1. The CDR3 runs 17 residues. The J segment lost 5 bases and the V segment lost 2 bases, leaving 11 bases of the junction unmatched. The germline gives CDR1 KGHSH, CDR2 LQKENI. CDR3 DNA: TGTGCCAGCTCACCAGACAATCCGGGACAGGGGTGGTATGGCTACACCTTC. Its translation: CASSPDNPGQGWYGYTF.

This chain uses TRBV11-2 with TRBJ2-1; D is unresolved. With 8 bases removed from V and 4 bases from J, the gap between germline ends came to 21 bases. The V gene's germline CDR1 is SGHAT and CDR2 FQNNGV. This CDR3 spans 16 amino acids. The CDR3 sequence is CASLKGTVTTYNEQFF. In DNA, the CDR3 is TGTGCCAGCCTGAAAGGCACTGTTACGACTTACAATGAGCAGTTCTTC.

This clone was detected a few times. This chain joins TRBV6-5 and TRBJ1-5, with D maybe TRBD1 (6 bases). Germline CDR1 and CDR2: MNHEY and SVGAGI. The germline V and J ends were trimmed by 4 bases and 9 bases, with 19 bases remaining between them. CDR3 size: 15 residues. The CDR3 DNA reads as TGTGCCAGCAGTTGGAAACAGGGTTCCGGTGGGCCCCAGCATTTT. Translation: CASSWKQGSGGPQHF.

V gene TRBV19 combines with J gene TRBJ1-2, with no clear D. V lost 1 base and J lost 6, with 15 bases in between. There are 15 residues in the CDR3. Germline-derived CDR1 and CDR2 are LNHDA and SQIVND (reference sequence). The CDR3 DNA reads as TGTGCCAGTAGTATAGTTCCCGGGATTAGCGATGGCTACACCTTC. It codes for CASSIVPGISDGYTF.

The CDR3 bases are TGTGCCAGCAGCTTATCAGGGACTGGAAACACCATATATTTT. Its protein is CASSLSGTGNTIYF. The chain couples TRBV7-9 to TRBJ1-3, with TRBD1 as a possible D gene (5 bases). The CDR3 runs to 14 residues. Germline assignment: CDR1 SEHNR and CDR2 FQNEAQ (reference sequence). The V gene lost 2 bases and the J gene lost 2 bases, with 7 bases spanning the gap.

The chain recombines TRBV6-5 with TRBJ2-1, with 8 bases aligning to TRBD1. Trimming at V came to 7 bases and at J to 6 bases, leaving 8 bases not matched to a gene. The CDR3 extends over 14 amino acids. From germline, CDR1 is MNHEY and CDR2 SVGAGI. This chain's CDR3 is CASNRGVVSNEQFF. The CDR3 DNA follows: TGTGCCAGCAACAGGGGGGTGGTCTCCAATGAGCAGTTCTTC.

Regarding this clone: The sample holds other DNA sequences that translate to the same CDR3. CDR3: CASSPEVEGGNTIYF. As DNA, the CDR3 is TGTGCCAGCTCACCAGAGGTGGAAGGCGGAAACACCATATATTTT. The genes are TRBV18 and TRBJ1-3; D is ambiguous. With 2 bases removed from V and 4 bases from J, the gap between germline ends came to 12 bases. CDR1 is KGHSH and CDR2 is LQKENI in the germline V gene. The CDR3 is 15 amino acids.

The rearrangement links TRBV25-1 to TRBJ1-4; no clear D. Trimming cost V 0 bases and J 5 bases, with 7 bases left between them. CDR3 length: 14 residues. From germline, CDR1 is MGHDK and CDR2 SYGVNS. The CDR3 protein is CASSEYGKNEKLFF. The DNA for the CDR3 is TGTGCCAGCAGTGAATACGGGAAAAATGAAAAACTGTTTTTT.

This chain connects TRBV7-2 to TRBJ1-1, with D possibly being TRBD1 (6 bases). The germline gives CDR1 SGHTA, CDR2 FQGNSA. V gave up 3 bases and J gave up 6 bases, with 8 bases separating them. The CDR3 has 12 residues. The CDR3 nucleotides are TGTGCCAGCAGCTTGGACAGAGCTGAAGCTTTCTTT. Translated: CASSLDRAEAFF.

The gene calls are TRBV6-1 and TRBJ1-4; D is possibly TRBD1 (5 bases). The CDR3 contains 16 residues. Per germline, CDR1 MNHNS and CDR2 SASEGT. V was cut by 4 bases and J by 3 bases, with 15 bases left in between. The CDR3 sequence is CASSARWGVPNEKLFF. DNA of the CDR3: TGTGCCAGCAGTGCTCGATGGGGGGTCCCTAATGAAAAACTGTTTTTT.

The V gene is TRBV5-6, the J gene TRBJ2-7; 7 positions agree with TRBD2. CDR1 and CDR2 (germline): SGHDT, YYEEEE. V shed 4 bases, J shed 3 bases, and the junction held 10 bases outside the gene matches. The CDR3 length is 15 residues. In DNA form, the CDR3 reads TGTGCCAGCAGCCCCGGGACTATGGGGTTCTACGAGCAGTACTTC. Translation: CASSPGTMGFYEQYF.